This TCR beta chain was documented in a study of cytomegalovirus exposure and HLA in healthy donors. General study results and limits: Investigators reported 150 to 200 TCR beta chains as tied to cytomegalovirus. Later analysis reportedly placed an Asian-associated ancestry cluster below the roughly 630-donor mean in N-insertions. Among immune exposure information, only CMV serostatus was available.

Comment on this clone: The antigen is unknown.

PCR amplification relied on 60 Vbeta primers (plus 13 Jbeta primers). Sequenced by immunoSEQ multiplex PCR; TCRdb stores in-frame clones only, minus some. Of roughly 220,000 clones listed, about 70% are singletons. Trimming took 3 bases from V and 3 from J, leaving 18 bases between them. This CDR3 spans 17 amino acids. The germline gives CDR1 SGHNT, CDR2 YYREEE (reference sequence). The source of this sequence is a man aged 40-49 years in good health and CMV-seropositive. Sequences were obtained from PBMCs. The chain links TRBV5-4 to TRBJ2-2; D is possibly TRBD1 (6 bases). CDR3 bases: TGTGCCAGCAGCTATCCAACTAGGACAGACTACACCGGGGAGCTGTTTTTT. Translation gives CASSYPTRTDYTGELFF. Full variable domain (remainder filled in from reference TRBV5-4 and TRBJ2-2): ETGVTQSPTHLIKTRGQQVTLRCSSQSGHNTVSWYQQALGQGPQFIFQYYREEENGRGNFPPRFSGLQFPNYSSELNVNALELDDSALYLCASSYPTRTDYTGELFFGEGSRLTVL.